These 16 T cell receptor beta chains came from one sample sequenced in a study of naive and memory T cell subsets. The beta constant-region primer was an equimolar mix of two oligonucleotides covering TRBC1 and TRBC2. In TCRdb, the UMI-ligation and nested PCR reads were re-called with MiXCR into one record per CDR3 protein. Among under 150,000 distinct CDR3 sequences listed, approximately 15% were seen once. The sample consisted of naive CD4+ T cells from blood. The source is a human donor in good health.

There are a few counts of this clonotype. This chain connects TRBV12-3 or TRBV12-4 to TRBJ2-3; D not resolved. CDR3 length equals 12 residues. V lost 9 bases to trimming and J lost 2 bases, with 9 bases between them. CDR3 sequence: CASGQVTDTQYF. The CDR3 DNA reads TGTGCCAGTGGTCAGGTCACAGATACGCAGTATTTT.

This clonotype appeared a few times. The chain uses TRBV20-1 and TRBJ2-7, with 9 bases that match TRBD2. CDR1 DFQATT and CDR2 SNEGSKA come from the germline V gene (reference sequence). V dropped 3 bases and J dropped 2; count of bases not matched to a gene: 2. The CDR3 has 13 residues. CDR3 loop: CSASASGTYEQYF. CDR3 sequence (DNA): TGCAGTGCTAGTGCTAGCGGGACCTACGAGCAGTACTTC.

This clonotype was recorded a few times. This chain connects TRBV19 to TRBJ2-5, with no clear D. Germline V gene data show CDR1 as LNHDA and CDR2 as SQIVND (reference sequence). The CDR3 runs to 15 residues. V gave up 0 bases and J gave up 7 bases, with 15 bases separating them. CDR3: CASSIERSVQRTQYF. CDR3 DNA sequence: TGTGCCAGTAGTATAGAAAGGAGTGTCCAACGGACCCAGTACTTC.

This clonotype was picked up a small number of times. V is TRBV12-3 or TRBV12-4 and J is TRBJ2-7, with D perhaps TRBD1 (5 bases). CDR3 length: 13 amino acids. V was clipped by 6 bases and J by 1 base, with 10 bases between them. The CDR3 DNA sequence: TGTGCCAGCAGGTCAGGGTTTTCCTACGAGCAGTACTTC. Residues: CASRSGFSYEQYF.

This clonotype was recorded a few times. V usage is TRBV7-3 and J usage is TRBJ1-1; D is uncertain. Germline assignment: CDR1 SGHTA and CDR2 FQGTGA. Trimming shortened V by 3 bases and J by 3 bases, and 8 bases separated the two germline ends. The CDR3 spans 13 residues. The CDR3 loop reads CASSFLGDTEAFF. The CDR3 nucleotides read TGTGCCAGCAGCTTCCTCGGGGACACTGAAGCTTTCTTT.

The chain has TRBV12-3 or TRBV12-4 and TRBJ2-7, with D tentatively TRBD1 or TRBD2 (5 bases each). The CDR3 has 13 residues. V was cut by 6 bases and J by 6 bases, with 15 bases left in between. The CDR3 nucleotides are TGTGCCAGCAGGGGCTTTCCGAGGGGCGAGCAGTACTTC. Translating it yields CASRGFPRGEQYF.

In this sample, this clonotype turned up a few times. V and J are TRBV29-1 and TRBJ2-5; possibly TRBD2 for D (7 bases). Germline V gives CDR1 SQVTM, CDR2 ANQGSEA. The length of the CDR3 is 12 residues. V was pared by 2 bases and J by 5 bases, with 9 bases between. The CDR3: CSVESGGETQYF. The DNA for the CDR3 is TGCAGCGTTGAATCGGGGGGCGAGACCCAGTACTTC.

The chain has TRBV12-3 or TRBV12-4 and TRBJ2-7; 8 positions agree with TRBD2. V shed 2 bases and J 6 bases; nucleotides not matched to a gene: 12. The CDR3 has 16 residues. CDR3 nucleotides: TGTGCCAGCAGTTTATTGGCGGGGGGACTAGTTCCCGAGCAGTACTTC. Protein product: CASSLLAGGLVPEQYF.

The rearrangement links TRBV7-3 to TRBJ2-1; TRBD2 agrees at 9 bases. The CDR3 is 15 residues long. Trimming cost V 5 bases and J 2 bases; bases outside gene matches: 4. Germline V gives CDR1 SGHTA, CDR2 FQGTGA. CDR3 DNA: TGTGCCAGCAGCCGGGGACTAGCTGCCTACAATGAGCAGTTCTTC. As protein: CASSRGLAAYNEQFF.

This chain uses TRBV7-3 with TRBJ2-1; D unclear. Trimming removed 8 bases at V and 0 bases at J, with 11 bases between. Germline V gives CDR1 SGHTA, CDR2 FQGTGA. CDR3 length: 14 amino acids. CDR3 residues: CASSLTSSYNEQFF. In DNA, the CDR3 is TGTGCCAGCTCACTAACAAGCTCCTACAATGAGCAGTTCTTC.

This chain links TRBV18 with TRBJ2-1; the match to TRBD1 covers 8 bases. Germline CDR1 KGHSH, CDR2 LQKENI. Trimming removed 2 bases from V and 3 bases from J; junction bases left unmatched: 15. CDR3 length equals 19 residues. CDR3 sequence (DNA): TGTGCCAGCTCACCAATCCGGGACAGGCAAATACAAAACTACAATGAGCAGTTCTTC. This encodes CASSPIRDRQIQNYNEQFF.

This clonotype appeared a single time. This sequence joins TRBV5-4 and TRBJ1-1; D may be TRBD1 (6 bases). Germline CDR1 and CDR2: SGHNT and YYREEE (reference sequence). The CDR3 is 17 residues long. V was shortened by 3 bases and J by 0 bases, with 18 bases between the two germline ends. The CDR3 DNA follows: TGTGCCAGCAGCTCCCCCAGGGGAGTCGACCTGAACACTGAAGCTTTCTTT. The encoded protein is CASSSPRGVDLNTEAFF.

The CDR3: CATSRPGKGVEKLFF. The DNA of the CDR3 is TGTGCCACCAGCAGGCCAGGGAAGGGAGTGGAAAAACTGTTTTTT. V is TRBV15 and J is TRBJ1-4, with D possibly being TRBD1 (5 bases). Germline CDR1 LNHNV, CDR2 YYDKDF (reference sequence). The ends were cut back, 3 bases at V and 8 bases at J, with 16 bases in the middle. This CDR3 is built from 15 residues.

The rearrangement links TRBV5-1 to TRBJ2-5, with unresolved D. V was clipped by 4 bases and J by 7 bases, with 11 bases between them. The germline CDR1 and CDR2 sequences are SGHRS and YFSETQ. The CDR3 runs to 12 residues. CDR3 loop: CASSPWTGTQYF. The CDR3 DNA is TGCGCCAGCAGCCCTTGGACGGGGACCCAGTACTTC.

The rearrangement uses TRBV16 and TRBJ1-2; D is possibly TRBD1 (5 bases). CDR1 and CDR2 (germline): KGHSY, FQNENV. V lost 6 bases and J lost 4, with 12 bases in between. This CDR3 has 13 residues. The CDR3 coding sequence is TGTGCCAGCAGTCCCTGGGACGGCTATGGCTACACCTTC. It encodes CASSPWDGYGYTF.

The chain employs TRBV12-3 or TRBV12-4 and TRBJ1-4, with D possibly matching TRBD1 (5 bases). The CDR3 is 17 residues long. V shed 3 bases and J shed 4 bases, with 18 bases lying between them. In nucleotides, the CDR3 is TGTGCCAGCAGTTTCCGGGACTGGGAGATTTTTAATGAAAAACTGTTTTTT. It translates to CASSFRDWEIFNEKLFF.